These 28 T cell receptor beta chains came from one sample sequenced in a study of cytomegalovirus exposure and HLA in healthy donors. PCR amplification relied on 60 Vbeta primers (plus 13 Jbeta primers). This table comes from immunoSEQ multiplex PCR, and its TCRdb copy is limited to in-frame clones, with some not included. The table includes over 150,000 clones, approximately 80% detected once. The material sequenced was PBMCs. The source is a woman in her thirties or forties in good health and CMV-seropositive.

The rearrangement links TRBV4-2 to TRBJ2-3, with TRBD2 matching over 8 bases. Germline CDR1 reads LGHNA; CDR2 reads YNFKEQ. The CDR3 loop spans 16 amino acids. J gave up 3 bases and V 1 base, and 6 bases lay outside the gene matches. CDR3 in amino acids: CASSQGKRELTDTQYF. The CDR3 DNA reads as TGTGCCAGCAGCCAAGGGAAGCGGGAGTTGACAGATACGCAGTATTTT.

The chain is built from TRBV4-3 and TRBJ2-3, with D possibly matching TRBD2 (7 bases). The V end was cut by 1 base, the J end by 2 bases, with 16 bases between. CDR3 size: 17 residues. Per germline, CDR1 LGHNA and CDR2 YSLEER. CDR3 DNA sequence: TGCGCCAGCAGCCAAGTGGGGCGGGGGCTACCCACAGATACGCAGTATTTT. It specifies CASSQVGRGLPTDTQYF.

V and J are TRBV5-6 and TRBJ2-3; TRBD2 agrees at 12 bases. The CDR3 extends over 13 amino acids. The germline CDR1 and CDR2 sequences are SGHDT and YYEEEE. Losses at the gene ends were 9 bases for V and 3 bases for J; bases not matched to a gene: 2. DNA of the CDR3: TGTGCCACTAGCGGGAGGGTAACAGATACGCAGTATTTT. This encodes CATSGRVTDTQYF.

This clone has only a few counts. This chain connects TRBV19 to TRBJ2-2, with D hard to call. The CDR3 has 15 amino acids. Germline CDR1 is LNHDA and CDR2 is SQIVND (reference sequence). Trimming removed 3 bases from V and 7 bases from J, with 15 bases in between. CDR3 loop: CASSMSLVLIGELFF. CDR3 bases: TGTGCCAGTAGTATGAGTCTAGTACTGATCGGGGAGCTGTTTTTT.

The chain recombines TRBV5-1 with TRBJ2-5; 9 bases are a match to TRBD1. The length of the CDR3 is 16 residues. Germline assignment: CDR1 SGHRS and CDR2 YFSETQ. Trimming removed 0 bases from V and 2 bases from J; junction bases left unmatched: 5. In DNA form, the CDR3 reads TGCGCCAGCAGCTTGGCCTCGACAGGGGGGCAAGAGACCCAGTACTTC. This sequence encodes CASSLASTGGQETQYF.

This chain uses TRBV2 with TRBJ1-4; the D gene is possibly TRBD1 (6 bases). V lost 2 bases to trimming and J lost 1 base, with 11 bases between them. The germline gives CDR1 SNHLY, CDR2 FYNNEI. The CDR3 sequence is 16 residues long. The DNA of the CDR3 is TGTGCCAGCAGTGAACAAGGGGGAGTAACTAATGAAAAACTGTTTTTT. As protein: CASSEQGGVTNEKLFF.

V usage is TRBV30 and J usage is TRBJ2-6, with a possible D match to TRBD2 (6 bases). V was cut by 6 bases and J by 0 bases, with 12 bases left in between. The CDR3 sequence is 15 residues long. Germline V lookup: CDR1 GTSNPN, CDR2 SVGIG (reference sequence). In DNA, the CDR3 is TGTGCCTGCAGACTAGGGAGCTCTGGGGCCAACGTCCTGACTTTC. Its protein is CACRLGSSGANVLTF.

Only one count was recorded for this clone. The rearrangement uses TRBV6-6 and TRBJ1-6; TRBD1 might be the D (5 bases). Looked up from germline, CDR1 is MNHNY and CDR2 is SVGAGI (reference sequence). CDR3 length equals 15 residues. With 3 bases removed from V and 6 bases from J, the gap between germline ends came to 12 bases. This chain's CDR3 is CASSYDGGFNSPLHF. For the CDR3, the DNA is TGTGCCAGCAGTTATGACGGGGGGTTTAATTCACCCCTCCACTTT.

The chain joins TRBV7-9 to TRBJ2-7, with 8 nucleotides matching TRBD1. CDR1 and CDR2 from the germline V gene are SEHNR and FQNEAQ (reference sequence). The ends lost 4 bases at V and 2 bases at J; junction bases unmatched: 4. This CDR3 comprises 14 residues. The CDR3 DNA is TGTGCCAGCAGCTCCGGACAGGGCCCCTACGAGCAGTACTTC. Translating it yields CASSSGQGPYEQYF.

The chain has TRBV28 and TRBJ2-1; perhaps TRBD2 as D (5 bases). Trimming stripped 7 bases from V and 9 bases from J, with 22 bases between. The CDR3 has 15 amino acids. CDR1 and CDR2 from the germline V gene are MDHEN and SYDVKM. CDR3 DNA sequence: TGTGCCAGCATTTCGGCGGGTGGGCATGCGGGTGAGCAGTTCTTC. Translation gives CASISAGGHAGEQFF.

The chain combines TRBV28 with TRBJ2-2; a possible D gene is TRBD1 (5 bases). CDR3 length equals 14 residues. Trimming took off 2 bases at V and 3 bases at J, with 7 bases between the two ends. Per germline, CDR1 MDHEN and CDR2 SYDVKM. The CDR3: CASSLRQYTGELFF. CDR3 in DNA: TGTGCCAGCAGTTTACGACAGTACACCGGGGAGCTGTTTTTT.

This clone appeared a few times. This chain joins TRBV30 and TRBJ1-1; 7 nucleotides line up with TRBD1. V was clipped by 2 bases and J by 8 bases; unmatched bases: 2. Per germline, CDR1 GTSNPN and CDR2 SVGIG (reference sequence). The CDR3 contains 11 residues. The CDR3 sequence: CAWSSGGEAFF. CDR3 in DNA: TGTGCCTGGAGTTCAGGGGGAGAAGCTTTCTTT.

CDR3 nucleotide sequence: TGTGCTAGTGGTCATCCAGAGGCATATGAGCAGTTCTTC. This gives the protein CASGHPEAYEQFF. The chain is built from TRBV12-5 and TRBJ2-1; D remains unclear. Germline V CDR1 and CDR2: LGHNT, FRNRAP. V dropped 5 bases and J dropped 8 bases, with 13 bases sitting between them. The CDR3 extends over 13 amino acids.

Written as DNA, the CDR3 is TGTGCCAGCAGTTACTCCCCGGGAACATACAATGAGCAGTTCTTC. Translating it yields CASSYSPGTYNEQFF. The chain uses TRBV6-5 and TRBJ2-1; possibly TRBD2 for D (5 bases). V shed 0 bases and J shed 4 bases, with 10 bases lying between them. This CDR3 is built from 15 residues. CDR1 and CDR2 (germline): MNHEY, SVGAGI.

This rearrangement joins TRBV6-6 to TRBJ2-5; 8 bases align to TRBD2. Germline V gives CDR1 MNHNY, CDR2 SVGAGI (reference sequence). The CDR3 totals 14 residues. The trim removed 6 bases at V and 5 bases at J, leaving 8 bases unmatched. CDR3 sequence: CASSTASGPETQYF. The CDR3 DNA reads TGTGCCAGCAGCACTGCTAGCGGGCCGGAGACCCAGTACTTC.

As DNA, the CDR3 is TGTGCCAGCAGCTTAGCTGCGGCAGGGAGCACAGATACGCAGTATTTT. Translation: CASSLAAAGSTDTQYF. The chain links TRBV7-2 to TRBJ2-3; tentatively, D is TRBD1 (5 bases). Trimming pared 0 bases from V and 0 bases from J, leaving 10 bases between. The CDR3 runs to 16 residues. The germline V gene has CDR1 SGHTA and CDR2 FQGNSA.

This rearrangement joins TRBV28 to TRBJ1-2; no firm D call. From germline, CDR1 is MDHEN and CDR2 SYDVKM. The length of the CDR3 is 14 residues. Deletions cut 6 bases from V and 3 bases from J, with 14 bases between. The CDR3 DNA is TGTGCCAGCAGACCCCAGGCCTACTACTATGGCTACACCTTC. Translation gives CASRPQAYYYGYTF.

The J gene is TRBJ1-2, the V gene TRBV11-2; perhaps TRBD1 as D (6 bases). The germline V gene encodes CDR1 SGHAT and CDR2 FQNNGV. This CDR3 has 16 amino acids. V gave up 2 bases and J gave up 6 bases, with 19 bases separating them. CDR3 bases: TGTGCCAGCAGCTTAAACCCCGACAGGAGCCTCCATGGCTACACCTTC. Amino acids: CASSLNPDRSLHGYTF.

The V gene is TRBV18, the J gene TRBJ1-1; no clear D. The V gene's germline CDR1 is KGHSH and CDR2 LQKENI. Trimming pared 3 bases from V and 3 bases from J, leaving 5 bases between. This CDR3 contains 12 residues. The CDR3 region is CASSPSDTEAFF. The CDR3 DNA reads TGTGCCAGCTCACCTTCCGACACTGAAGCTTTCTTT.

As DNA, the CDR3 is TGTGCCAGCAGTCCCGGTAGCGGAGGACCCTCCTACGAGCAGTACTTC. Its protein is CASSPGSGGPSYEQYF. This chain connects TRBV27 to TRBJ2-7, with a tentative D call TRBD2 (6 bases). CDR3 length: 16 residues. Per the germline V gene, CDR1 is MNHEY and CDR2 is SMNVEV (reference sequence). V shed 5 bases and J shed 0 bases, with 17 bases lying between them.

This chain joins TRBV5-1 and TRBJ2-7, with 15 positions matching TRBD2. This CDR3 has 18 residues. After removal of 4 bases from V and 1 base from J, the junction contained 9 bases not matched to a gene. In germline, CDR1 is SGHRS, CDR2 YFSETQ. The DNA for the CDR3 is TGCGCCAGCAGCACAGAACCGGGACTAGCGGGAGGATCCTACGAGCAGTACTTC. Its translation: CASSTEPGLAGGSYEQYF.

The chain combines TRBV27 with TRBJ1-1, with D possibly TRBD1 on 5 matching bases. This CDR3 is built from 14 residues. The V end lost 6 bases, the J end lost 4 bases, and 15 bases lay between the germline ends. Germline V gene sequence: CDR1 MNHEY, CDR2 SMNVEV (reference sequence). The DNA of the CDR3 is TGTGCCAGCAGCCCCCCTGGGGGGAGCACTGAAGCTTTCTTT. This codes for CASSPPGGSTEAFF.

This chain joins TRBV18 and TRBJ1-2, with TRBD1 as a possible D gene (6 bases). Germline assignment: CDR1 KGHSH and CDR2 LQKENI. The CDR3 length is 13 residues. Trimming pared 4 bases from V and 4 bases from J, leaving 10 bases between. The CDR3 nucleotides read TGTGCCAGCTCACTGGACAGAATCTATGGCTACACCTTC. Translated, it gives CASSLDRIYGYTF.

This rearrangement joins TRBV14 to TRBJ2-3, with a weak D call TRBD1 (6 bases). Germline V gene lookup returns CDR1 SGHDN and CDR2 FVKESK. The ends were cut back, 4 bases at V and 2 bases at J, with 13 bases in the middle. This CDR3 contains 15 residues. DNA for the CDR3: TGTGCCAGCAGCCTGACCCGGGACACCACAGATACGCAGTATTTT. It specifies CASSLTRDTTDTQYF. Filled out from reference TRBV14 and TRBJ2-3, the complete variable domain reads EAGVTQFPSHSVIEKGQTVTLRCDPISGHDNLYWYRRVMGKEIKFLLHFVKESKQDESGMPNNRFLAERTGGTYSTLKVQPAELEDSGVYFCASSLTRDTTDTQYFGPGTRLTVL.

With respect to this clone: Other DNA sequences in the same sample also yield this CDR3. J is TRBJ2-7 and V is TRBV27, with a possible D match to TRBD2 (6 bases). The CDR3 contains 13 residues. Germline V lookup: CDR1 MNHEY, CDR2 SMNVEV (reference sequence). V lost 0 bases and J 3 bases, leaving 6 bases between the germline ends. CDR3 DNA: TGTGCCAGCAGTTTATCGGGAGGCTACGAGCAGTACTTC. It translates to CASSLSGGYEQYF.

In regard to this clone: A junction boundary mismatches the germline segment, possibly from a read error. This chain uses TRBV29-1 with TRBJ2-6; D possibly corresponds to TRBD1 (5 bases). The germline V gene has CDR1 SQVTM and CDR2 ANQGSEA. The CDR3 has 16 residues. CDR3 bases: TGCAGCGTGGAAGACAGCCCCAGGTCTGGGGCCAACGTCCTGACTTTC. It translates to CSVEDSPRSGANVLTF.

This chain joins TRBV6-1 and TRBJ2-7, with D unclear. V shed 2 bases and J shed 5 bases, with 13 bases lying between them. The CDR3 is 14 residues long. From germline, CDR1 is MNHNS and CDR2 SASEGT. CDR3 residues: CASSERGGPDEQYF. DNA for the CDR3: TGTGCCAGCAGTGAAAGAGGTGGCCCCGACGAGCAGTACTTC.

The genes are TRBV5-1 and TRBJ2-5, with 11 bases fitting TRBD1. The CDR3 totals 19 residues. V gave up 1 base and J gave up 1 base; unmatched junction bases: 12. Per the germline V gene, CDR1 is SGHRS and CDR2 is YFSETQ. As DNA, the CDR3 is TGCGCCAGCAGCTTGACTAGTGTACCCGGGACAGGGGGCCAAGAGACCCAGTACTTC. Its protein product is CASSLTSVPGTGGQETQYF.